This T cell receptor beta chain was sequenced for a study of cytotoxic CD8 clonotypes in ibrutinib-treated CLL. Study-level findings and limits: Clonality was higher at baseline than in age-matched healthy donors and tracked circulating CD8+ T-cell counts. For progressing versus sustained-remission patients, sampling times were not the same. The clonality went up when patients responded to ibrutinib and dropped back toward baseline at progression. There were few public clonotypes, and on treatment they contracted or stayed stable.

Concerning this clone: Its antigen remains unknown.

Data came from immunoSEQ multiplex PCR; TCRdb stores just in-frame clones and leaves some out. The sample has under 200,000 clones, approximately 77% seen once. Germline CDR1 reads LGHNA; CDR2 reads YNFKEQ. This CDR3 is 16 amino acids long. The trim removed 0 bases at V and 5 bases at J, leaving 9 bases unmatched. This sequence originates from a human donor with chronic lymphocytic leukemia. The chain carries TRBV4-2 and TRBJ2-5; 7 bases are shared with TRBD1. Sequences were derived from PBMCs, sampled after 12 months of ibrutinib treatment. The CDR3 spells CASSQDLKGAGETQYF. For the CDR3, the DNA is TGTGCCAGCAGCCAAGATTTAAAGGGGGCCGGGGAGACCCAGTACTTC.